Shown below are 3 T cell receptor beta chains from a single sample sequenced in a study of shared clonotypes between healthy human individuals. Sequenced by immunoSEQ multiplex PCR; TCRdb stores in-frame clones only, minus some. The sample carries about half a million clones, roughly 80% recorded once. The sample comprised PBMCs. These receptors all stem from a woman aged 40 to 50 in good health. Some clones in this sample may be carry-over from other donors' samples.

The chain carries TRBV5-8 and TRBJ2-5; 7 bases align to TRBD1. Germline trimming cut 5 bases from V and 4 bases from J; bases unmatched to any gene: 11. This CDR3 contains 15 residues. Looked up from germline, CDR1 is SGHTS and CDR2 is YDEGEE. CDR3 nucleotides: TGTGCCAGCAGGGTACCCAGACAGGGTGCAGAGACCCAGTACTTC. It yields the protein CASRVPRQGAETQYF.

The chain carries TRBV27 and TRBJ2-1; 13 nucleotides align to TRBD2. Germline V gives CDR1 MNHEY, CDR2 SMNVEV (reference sequence). This CDR3 comprises 17 residues. V lost 5 bases, J lost 8 bases, and 12 bases stayed unmatched. The CDR3 is CASSPLWTSGSGDEQFF. In DNA form, the CDR3 reads TGTGCCAGCAGTCCCCTATGGACTAGCGGGAGTGGAGATGAGCAGTTCTTC.

The CDR3 reads CASSLRVREAYNEQFF. CDR3 DNA: TGTGCCAGCAGTTTAAGGGTGCGGGAGGCGTACAATGAGCAGTTCTTC. This chain connects TRBV27 to TRBJ2-1; 8 positions agree with TRBD2. Germline CDR1 reads MNHEY; CDR2 reads SMNVEV (reference sequence). Germline trimming cut 2 bases from V and 4 bases from J; bases unmatched to any gene: 7. This CDR3 contains 16 residues.